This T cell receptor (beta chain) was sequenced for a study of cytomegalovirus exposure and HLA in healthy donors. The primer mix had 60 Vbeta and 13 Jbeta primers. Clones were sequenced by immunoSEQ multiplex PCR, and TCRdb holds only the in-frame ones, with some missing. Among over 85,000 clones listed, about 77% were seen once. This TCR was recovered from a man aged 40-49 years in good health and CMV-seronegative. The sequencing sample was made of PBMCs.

CDR3 sequence reads: CASSPRSSYNEQFF. DNA of the CDR3: TGTGCCAGCAGCCCACGGAGCTCCTACAATGAGCAGTTCTTC. J is TRBJ2-1 and V is TRBV11-3; the D is unclear. Trimming took off 5 bases at V and 0 bases at J, with 8 bases between the two ends. Germline V gene lookup returns CDR1 SGHNT and CDR2 YENEEA. There are 14 residues in the CDR3.